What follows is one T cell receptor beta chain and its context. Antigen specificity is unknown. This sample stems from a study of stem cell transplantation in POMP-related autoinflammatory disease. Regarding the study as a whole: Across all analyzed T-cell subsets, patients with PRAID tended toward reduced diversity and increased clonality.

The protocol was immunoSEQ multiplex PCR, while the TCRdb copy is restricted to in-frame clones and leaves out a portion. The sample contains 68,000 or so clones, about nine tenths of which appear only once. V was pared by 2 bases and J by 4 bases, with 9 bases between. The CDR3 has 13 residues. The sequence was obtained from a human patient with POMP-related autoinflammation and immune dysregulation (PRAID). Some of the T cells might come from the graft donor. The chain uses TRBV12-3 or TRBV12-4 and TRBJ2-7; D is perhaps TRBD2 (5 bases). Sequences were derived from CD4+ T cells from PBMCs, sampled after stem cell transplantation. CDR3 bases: TGTGCCAGCAGTTTAAATGAGGGTTACGAGCAGTACTTC. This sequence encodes CASSLNEGYEQYF.